This T cell receptor beta chain was captured by sequencing in a study of blood T cell repertoires in COVID-19. With 5 bases clipped from V and 3 bases from J, the junction kept 6 bases outside the gene matches. The CDR3 extends over 14 amino acids. Germline V gives CDR1 SGHAT, CDR2 FQNNGV. Here immunoSEQ multiplex PCR was the method, and the copy in TCRdb shows in-frame clones only, minus some. The sample contains 350,000 or so clones, 86% of which appear only once. Participant reports of clinical history set cohort assignment. The rearrangement uses TRBV11-2 and TRBJ2-5; 7 bases line up with TRBD2. The TCR sequence derives from a middle-aged woman with acute COVID-19. Material: PBMCs or T cells enriched from blood (not recorded which). The CDR3 sequence is CASSPPAGEETQYF. As DNA, the CDR3 is TGTGCCAGCAGCCCCCCGGCGGGGGAAGAGACCCAGTACTTC.